This T cell receptor beta chain was identified during a study of CD8 T cells in Susac syndrome. RNA amounts of roughly 0.45 to 1 ug underwent reverse transcription with random hexamers. MiXCR was run by TCRdb on the immunoSEQ multiplex PCR reads, yielding one entry per CDR3 protein. This table has some 260,000 distinct CDR3 sequences, around 84% appearing once. This CDR3 region has 15 residues. V lost 8 bases, J lost 4 bases, and 9 bases stayed unmatched. Germline CDR1 is MDHEN and CDR2 is SYDVKM. This rearrangement joins TRBV28 to TRBJ2-3; 10 bases are a match to TRBD2. This TCR came from a human donor with multiple sclerosis. Material: CD8+ T cells from PBMCs. The CDR3 reads CASRLASGSPDTQYF. The CDR3 DNA is TGTGCCAGCCGCCTCGCTAGCGGGAGCCCAGATACGCAGTATTTT.